The 27 T cell receptor beta chains in this list originate from one sample, sequenced in a study of cytomegalovirus exposure and HLA in healthy donors. Primers: 60 Vbeta forward and 13 Jbeta reverse. The method was immunoSEQ multiplex PCR; TCRdb's version includes in-frame clones alone and lacks a portion of them. Here the sample spans about 160,000 clones, roughly four fifths being singletons. Source material: PBMCs. Source of these receptors: a woman between 45 and 60 years old in good health and CMV-seronegative.

Only one count was recorded for this clone. CDR3 protein: CASSYSTGGGNTIYF. CDR3 DNA sequence: TGTGCCAGCAGTTACTCGACAGGGGGAGGAAACACCATATATTTT. The chain is built from TRBV6-6 and TRBJ1-3, with TRBD1 matching 9 bases. Unmatched junction bases numbered 1, after V lost 0 bases and J lost 4 bases. Germline CDR1 MNHNY, CDR2 SVGAGI (reference sequence). CDR3 length: 15 residues.

The chain has TRBV12-5 and TRBJ2-3, with TRBD2 identical over 13 bases. Trimming cost V 3 bases and J 6 bases; bases outside gene matches: 3. CDR3 size: 15 residues. Germline CDR1 and CDR2: LGHNT and FRNRAP. CDR3 nucleotide sequence: TGTGCTAGTGGTTTCGGGACTAGCGGGATGGATACGCAGTATTTT. Protein product: CASGFGTSGMDTQYF.

V is TRBV19 and J is TRBJ1-2, with a tentative D call TRBD1 (6 bases). The CDR3 runs to 15 residues. Germline V gene sequence: CDR1 LNHDA, CDR2 SQIVND (reference sequence). Trimming removed 4 bases from V and 4 bases from J, with 16 bases in between. CDR3 amino acids: CASSTGMGTSYGYTF. CDR3 nucleotide sequence: TGTGCCAGTAGTACAGGGATGGGGACATCCTATGGCTACACCTTC.

This clone came up once. The chain joins TRBV4-3 to TRBJ1-1; possibly TRBD1 for D (5 bases). The V gene's germline CDR1 is LGHNA and CDR2 YSLEER. The CDR3 has 15 residues. Trimming took off 0 bases at V and 4 bases at J, with 12 bases between the two ends. For the CDR3, the DNA is TGCGCCAGCAGCCAAGAAGGGGTAGGTAGCACTGAAGCTTTCTTT. It encodes CASSQEGVGSTEAFF.

This clone has a handful of counts. The chain uses TRBV6-1 and TRBJ1-5, with a weak D call TRBD1 (6 bases). The CDR3 runs to 15 residues. Germline V gene data show CDR1 as MNHNS and CDR2 as SASEGT. With 5 bases removed from V and 3 bases from J, the gap between germline ends came to 14 bases. CDR3 bases: TGTGCCAGCAGTATCCAGGGGAGAAACAATCAGCCCCAGCATTTT. Protein: CASSIQGRNNQPQHF.

The chain has TRBV5-4 and TRBJ2-5; 9 positions match TRBD2. Trimming removed 5 bases from V and 3 bases from J; junction bases left unmatched: 5. Per the germline V gene, CDR1 is SGHNT and CDR2 is YYREEE (reference sequence). The CDR3 covers 14 residues. CDR3 in DNA: TGTGCCAGCAGACAGGGACTAGCCGAAGAGACCCAGTACTTC. Protein: CASRQGLAEETQYF.

The CDR3 region is CAISGTEYNEQFF. CDR3 nucleotide sequence: TGTGCCATCTCGGGGACAGAATACAATGAGCAGTTCTTC. The gene calls are TRBV10-3 and TRBJ2-1, with 7 bases that match TRBD1. CDR3 length: 13 amino acids. Looked up from germline, CDR1 is ENHRY and CDR2 is SYGVKD. The V segment lost 8 bases and the J segment 4 bases; nucleotides outside the gene matches: 5.

The rearrangement links TRBV4-1 to TRBJ2-7; no definite D call. The CDR3 is 13 residues long. V was clipped by 1 base and J by 7 bases, with 11 bases between them. Germline CDR1 and CDR2: MGHRA and YSYEKL. CDR3 residues: CASSQAVAEEQYF. The CDR3 DNA follows: TGCGCCAGCAGCCAAGCGGTAGCTGAAGAGCAGTACTTC.

The chain combines TRBV5-6 with TRBJ2-5; 7 nucleotides align to TRBD2. CDR3 length equals 15 residues. Germline V gene lookup returns CDR1 SGHDT and CDR2 YYEEEE. V was pared by 0 bases and J by 4 bases, with 6 bases of the junction left unmatched. The CDR3 DNA follows: TGTGCCAGCAGCTTGGCCGCGGGGACTACAGAGACCCAGTACTTC. Its translation: CASSLAAGTTETQYF.

The rearrangement joins TRBV2 to TRBJ2-5; 9 bases line up with TRBD2. Germline V CDR1 and CDR2: SNHLY, FYNNEI. The ends lost 3 bases at V and 5 bases at J; junction bases unmatched: 4. This CDR3 spans 14 amino acids. As DNA, the CDR3 is TGTGCCAGCAGTGACGCGGGAGGGCTTGAGACCCAGTACTTC. Protein sequence: CASSDAGGLETQYF.

This clone was observed a few times. The sample holds other DNA sequences that translate to the same CDR3. V gene TRBV27 combines with J gene TRBJ2-5, with 8 bases lining up with TRBD2. Germline CDR1 MNHEY, CDR2 SMNVEV (reference sequence). The CDR3 spans 14 residues. Trimming at V came to 5 bases and at J to 3 bases, leaving 5 bases not matched to a gene. The CDR3 sequence is CASSTPGGEETQYF. CDR3 coding DNA: TGTGCCAGCAGTACCCCCGGGGGGGAAGAGACCCAGTACTTC.

This chain connects TRBV6-1 to TRBJ2-5, with a weak D call TRBD1 (6 bases). Germline V gene sequence: CDR1 MNHNS, CDR2 SASEGT. The CDR3 contains 14 residues. Trimming left V 6 bases short and J 5 bases short, with 16 bases between. CDR3 region: CASSMAGVDETQYF. For the CDR3, the DNA is TGTGCCAGCAGCATGGCAGGGGTAGATGAGACCCAGTACTTC.

This clone was counted a few times. The rearrangement joins TRBV28 to TRBJ1-1, with a tentative D call TRBD1 (6 bases). The CDR3 totals 14 residues. The V end was cut by 6 bases, the J end by 0 bases, with 11 bases between. The germline V gene encodes CDR1 MDHEN and CDR2 SYDVKM. CDR3: CASSSGQLNTEAFF. Here the CDR3 DNA reads TGTGCCAGCAGCTCCGGACAGCTGAACACTGAAGCTTTCTTT.

The chain combines TRBV19 with TRBJ2-7; perhaps TRBD1 as D (6 bases). The germline V gene has CDR1 LNHDA and CDR2 SQIVND (reference sequence). The V gene lost 8 bases and the J gene lost 5 bases, with 16 bases spanning the gap. This CDR3 is 13 amino acids long. The CDR3 DNA follows: TGTGCCAGTGCTCAGGGGTTCGGAGACGAGCAGTACTTC. Amino acid sequence: CASAQGFGDEQYF.

This clone has more than one count but fewer than ten. This chain links TRBV29-1 with TRBJ2-7, with a weak D call TRBD2 (5 bases). Per the germline V gene, CDR1 is SQVTM and CDR2 is ANQGSEA. V was pared by 4 bases and J by 4 bases, with 11 bases between. The CDR3 loop spans 12 amino acids. DNA of the CDR3: TGCAGCGTTGTTATAAGCGGTTACGAGCAGTACTTC. This codes for CSVVISGYEQYF.

The gene calls are TRBV5-6 and TRBJ2-2; perhaps TRBD2 as D (5 bases). This CDR3 is 16 amino acids long. With 4 bases removed from V and 1 base from J, the gap between germline ends came to 14 bases. CDR1 and CDR2 (germline): SGHDT, YYEEEE. The CDR3 region has the DNA TGTGCCAGCAGCCCCCTCGGACGGGGGAACACCGGGGAGCTGTTTTTT. Its protein product is CASSPLGRGNTGELFF.

The chain joins TRBV6-4 to TRBJ2-7, with 10 nucleotides matching TRBD2. The CDR3 totals 13 residues. Germline V gene data show CDR1 as MRHNA and CDR2 as SNTAGT. V shed 9 bases and J 3 bases; nucleotides not matched to a gene: 5. The CDR3 protein is CASSKREGYEQYF. The DNA for the CDR3 is TGTGCCAGTTCTAAGCGGGAGGGCTACGAGCAGTACTTC.

This sequence joins TRBV7-2 and TRBJ2-2; TRBD2 is a possible D gene (6 bases). The CDR3 is 16 amino acids. The germline CDR1 and CDR2 sequences are SGHTA and FQGNSA. Trimming removed 5 bases at V and 4 bases at J, with 17 bases between. The CDR3 region has the DNA TGTGCCAGCAGCCCCGCGGGAAGGGCGAGCACCGGGGAGCTGTTTTTT. Translating it yields CASSPAGRASTGELFF.

V gene TRBV7-2 combines with J gene TRBJ1-2; 8 nucleotides match TRBD1. The V gene end was trimmed by 5 bases and the J gene end by 0 bases; junction bases not matched to a gene: 14. Germline V gene sequence: CDR1 SGHTA, CDR2 FQGNSA. The CDR3 spans 18 residues. For the CDR3, the DNA is TGTGCCAGCAGCCCGCGGGCGAGTCAGGGGGCATCTAACTATGGCTACACCTTC. Its protein product is CASSPRASQGASNYGYTF.

This clone has only one observation. In nucleotides, the CDR3 is TGTGCCAGCAGCCTAAAGCCGGGACTACCATACAATGAGCAGTTCTTC. Its translation: CASSLKPGLPYNEQFF. The chain recombines TRBV7-8 with TRBJ2-1; TRBD2 matches 7 bases. The J segment lost 4 bases and the V segment lost 5 bases, leaving 11 bases of the junction unmatched. In germline, CDR1 is SGHVS, CDR2 FQNEAQ. The CDR3 length is 16 residues.

The chain employs TRBV19 and TRBJ2-2; D possibly corresponds to TRBD1 (5 bases). This CDR3 contains 14 residues. Germline CDR1 LNHDA, CDR2 SQIVND (reference sequence). V gave up 11 bases and J gave up 7 bases, with 20 bases separating them. For the CDR3, the DNA is TGTGCCGCCAGTCAAGGGGAAAGGAACGGGGAGCTGTTTTTT. It encodes CAASQGERNGELFF.

The chain links TRBV7-2 to TRBJ2-7, with D maybe TRBD2 (6 bases). The CDR3 totals 16 residues. Germline assignment: CDR1 SGHTA and CDR2 FQGNSA. V was trimmed by 5 bases and J by 1 base, leaving 18 bases between them. CDR3 in amino acids: CASSTPSGSVSYEQYF. In DNA, the CDR3 is TGTGCCAGCAGCACCCCATCCGGGAGTGTGTCCTACGAGCAGTACTTC.

The chain joins TRBV11-2 to TRBJ2-3; 8 bases agree with TRBD1. The CDR3 runs to 15 residues. Losses at the gene ends were 0 bases for V and 5 bases for J; bases not matched to a gene: 4. CDR1 and CDR2 from the germline V gene are SGHAT and FQNNGV. CDR3 amino acids: CASSLDGTGGDTQYF. The CDR3 DNA is TGTGCCAGCAGCTTAGACGGGACAGGAGGAGATACGCAGTATTTT.

The chain links TRBV15 to TRBJ2-3, with 12 positions matching TRBD2. CDR3 size: 17 residues. Per germline, CDR1 LNHNV and CDR2 YYDKDF (reference sequence). J gave up 5 bases and V 3 bases, and 9 bases lay outside the gene matches. The CDR3 is CATSSRLAGASGDTQYF. DNA for the CDR3: TGTGCCACCAGCAGTCGACTAGCGGGGGCCTCGGGAGATACGCAGTATTTT.

The chain links TRBV7-2 to TRBJ1-2; 8 nucleotides align to TRBD1. The CDR3 consists of 16 residues. The V gene's germline CDR1 is SGHTA and CDR2 FQGNSA. V shed 5 bases and J 1 base; nucleotides not matched to a gene: 9. CDR3 sequence: CASSEWDRTLNYGYTF. The CDR3 bases are TGTGCCAGCAGCGAGTGGGACAGGACGCTTAACTATGGCTACACCTTC.

For this clone: The junction departs from germline at one end; a sequencing error may be responsible. J is TRBJ1-6 and V is TRBV7-9, with D unclear. CDR3 length equals 14 residues. From germline, CDR1 is SEHNR and CDR2 FQNEAQ (reference sequence). This CDR3 is CASSLETDKSPLHF. The CDR3 DNA is TGTGCCAGCAGCTTAGAAACAGATAAGTCACCCCTCCACTTT.

The DNA for the CDR3 is TGTGCCAGCACCTCCTCCAGGGATTTCTTCGCCGGGGAGCTGTTTTTT. This sequence encodes CASTSSRDFFAGELFF. This chain uses TRBV27 with TRBJ2-2; D is perhaps TRBD1 (5 bases). The CDR3 runs 16 residues. In germline, CDR1 is MNHEY, CDR2 SMNVEV (reference sequence). V shed 7 bases and J shed 6 bases, with 21 bases lying between them.